This entry lists 27 T cell receptor beta chains sequenced from one sample in a study of vaccination and CD4 T cells after COVID-19. An Oncomine TCR Beta short-read assay was used to sequence the DNA from cultured CD4+ T cells. TCRdb re-called the PCR reads through MiXCR, storing one row per CDR3 protein. The sample includes some 9,900 distinct CDR3 sequences, 30% of them seen just once. Their antigens are not known. As for treatment: approximately 9-day PBMC culture with coronavirus spike peptide pools or control peptides (ViraFEST assay). The specimen was CD4+ T cells from blood, cultured in vitro, collected after SARS-CoV-2 vaccination. The receptors derive from a human donor who had recovered from COVID-19.

This clonotype was picked up a small number of times. The rearrangement uses TRBV10-1 and TRBJ1-1; D not resolved. The ends were cut back, 6 bases at V and 11 bases at J, with 10 bases in the middle. Germline assignment: CDR1 WNHNN and CDR2 SYGVQD (reference sequence). This CDR3 contains 10 residues. The CDR3 reads CASRTDGAFF. Written as DNA, the CDR3 is TGCGCCAGCAGGACGGATGGGGCTTTCTTT.

This clonotype showed up just once. The chain is built from TRBV10-3 and TRBJ2-3; 10 bases fit TRBD2. The CDR3 extends over 16 amino acids. Trimming cost V 11 bases and J 0 bases; bases outside gene matches: 11. The germline gives CDR1 ENHRY, CDR2 SYGVKD. The DNA for the CDR3 is TGTGCCTCCAATAGCGGGAGGCCCGAGAGCACAGATACGCAGTATTTT. Its protein product is CASNSGRPESTDTQYF.

The chain is built from TRBV27 and TRBJ1-1; 8 nucleotides agree with TRBD1. This CDR3 region has 14 residues. Germline V gene data show CDR1 as MNHEY and CDR2 as SMNVEV (reference sequence). J lost 11 bases, V lost 3 bases, and 11 bases had no gene match. Written as DNA, the CDR3 is TGTGCCAGCAGTTTCCCCGGACAGGGTCTGGACGCTTTCTTT. Its protein is CASSFPGQGLDAFF.

This clonotype was counted only a few times. The chain employs TRBV24-1 and TRBJ2-1; 14 bases fit TRBD2. The CDR3 runs to 17 residues. Germline CDR1 is KGHDR and CDR2 is SFDVKD. The V and J ends lost 1 base and 8 bases, in that order; junction bases with no gene match: 6. CDR3 sequence reads: CATSDFWGTSGSDEQFF. The CDR3 DNA follows: TGTGCCACCAGTGATTTTTGGGGGACTAGCGGGAGCGATGAGCAGTTCTTC.

V gene TRBV21-1 combines with J gene TRBJ1-4; the listed D gene, TRBD1, was not tested against the DNA. TRBV21-1 is noted as a pseudogene. The CDR3 contains 17 residues. Written as DNA, the CDR3 is TGTGCCAGCAGCAAAGAGGAGGGGACAGGGCGGGGCGGAAAACTGTTTTTT. This gives the protein CASSKEEGTGRGGKLFF.

The chain is built from TRBV20-1 and TRBJ2-3; D might be TRBD1 or TRBD2, each matching 6 bases. The CDR3 totals 13 residues. CDR1 is DFQATT and CDR2 is SNEGSKA in the germline V gene (reference sequence). V was trimmed by 0 bases and J by 6 bases, leaving 10 bases between them. The CDR3 sequence is CSAREGGGDTQYF. The CDR3 DNA is TGCAGTGCTAGAGAGGGGGGCGGCGATACGCAGTATTTT.

CDR3 sequence: CSGGLAGGTDTQYF. The CDR3 region has the DNA TGCAGCGGAGGACTAGCGGGAGGCACAGATACGCAGTATTTT. The chain combines TRBV29-1 with TRBJ2-3, with 13 bases fitting TRBD2. Per the germline V gene, CDR1 is SQVTM and CDR2 is ANQGSEA. The trim removed 7 bases at V and 1 base at J, leaving 2 bases unmatched. CDR3 length equals 14 residues.

V and J are TRBV6-2 or TRBV6-3 and TRBJ1-5, with D possibly TRBD1 on 6 matching bases. The CDR3 is 14 residues long. CDR1 MNHEY and CDR2 SVGEGT come from the germline V gene. V was cut by 3 bases and J by 5 bases, with 11 bases left in between. The DNA for the CDR3 is TGTGCCAGCAGTTATTTACAGGGACATCAGCCCCAGCATTTT. It encodes CASSYLQGHQPQHF.

The gene calls are TRBV7-2 and TRBJ2-4, with TRBD1 matching 8 bases. The CDR3 is 14 amino acids. V was clipped by 3 bases and J by 5 bases; unmatched bases: 3. CDR1 is SGHTA, CDR2 FQGNSA, per germline. The CDR3 bases are TGTGCCAGCAGCTTGTCCAGGGGGCAAAACATTCAGTACTTC. It yields the protein CASSLSRGQNIQYF.

This chain uses TRBV7-6 with TRBJ1-3; no reliable D call. CDR1 is SGHVS and CDR2 is FNYEAQ in the germline V gene. Trimming cost V 0 bases and J 3 bases, with 0 bases left between them. This CDR3 has 12 amino acids. Written as DNA, the CDR3 is TGTGCCAGCAGCTTAGCTGGAAACACCATATATTTT. As protein: CASSLAGNTIYF.

The genes are TRBV7-9 and TRBJ1-6; D is possibly TRBD1 (5 bases). This CDR3 spans 12 amino acids. The germline CDR1 and CDR2 sequences are SEHNR and FQNEAQ (reference sequence). V was shortened by 5 bases and J by 7 bases, with 6 bases between the two germline ends. The CDR3 spells CASSRQNSPLHF. The CDR3 DNA reads as TGTGCCAGCAGCAGACAGAATTCACCCCTCCACTTT.

This chain connects TRBV24-1 to TRBJ2-5; maybe TRBD1 (6 bases). The CDR3 runs 14 residues. In germline, CDR1 is KGHDR, CDR2 SFDVKD. Trimming removed 4 bases from V and 4 bases from J, with 12 bases in between. The CDR3 bases are TGTGCCACCAGTGAACCCACAGGGCCAGAGACCCAGTACTTC. It is translated as CATSEPTGPETQYF.

CDR3 sequence: CASSPLEGGSAEAFF. CDR3 bases: TGTGCCAGCTCACCATTAGAGGGCGGGTCGGCTGAAGCTTTCTTT. The V gene is TRBV18, the J gene TRBJ1-1; D gene ambiguous. The CDR3 is made up of 15 amino acids. The V end lost 2 bases, the J end lost 6 bases, and 16 bases lay between the germline ends. CDR1 KGHSH and CDR2 LQKENI come from the germline V gene.

By share, this clonotype ranks as medium-sized. The V and J genes are TRBV6-2 or TRBV6-3 and TRBJ1-2, with TRBD1 matching over 7 bases. Trimming at V came to 2 bases and at J to 13 bases, leaving 10 bases not matched to a gene. CDR1 and CDR2 from the germline V gene are MNHEY and SVGEGT. The CDR3 covers 13 residues. The CDR3 reads CASSYQGTASRTF. The CDR3 coding sequence is TGTGCCAGCAGTTACCAAGGGACAGCCTCTCGCACCTTC.

There are a few counts of this clonotype. The chain joins TRBV20-1 to TRBJ2-1; either TRBD1 or TRBD2 may fit D (5 bases each). The length of the CDR3 is 15 residues. Trimming cost V 0 bases and J 8 bases, with 17 bases left between them. CDR1 DFQATT and CDR2 SNEGSKA come from the germline V gene (reference sequence). The CDR3 DNA follows: TGCAGTGCTAGAGATCGAGCTAGCCGGGGCGATGAGCAGTTCTTC. Protein product: CSARDRASRGDEQFF.

This chain links TRBV7-2 with TRBJ1-1; no reliable D call. The CDR3 totals 13 residues. V was clipped by 1 base and J by 0 bases, with 3 bases between them. CDR1 and CDR2 (germline): SGHTA, FQGNSA. In nucleotides, the CDR3 is TGTGCCAGCAGCTTAGATATGAACACTGAAGCTTTCTTT. Protein: CASSLDMNTEAFF.

By share, this clonotype counts as large (0.1 to 1%). V and J are TRBV7-2 and TRBJ1-1; TRBD1 matches 8 bases. After removal of 2 bases from V and 4 bases from J, the junction contained 6 bases not matched to a gene. The length of the CDR3 is 15 residues. Germline CDR1 reads SGHTA; CDR2 reads FQGNSA. The CDR3 protein is CASSLQGAWITEAFF. DNA for the CDR3: TGTGCCAGCAGCTTACAGGGGGCTTGGATCACTGAAGCTTTCTTT.

This clonotype was counted only a few times. The chain links TRBV28 to TRBJ2-7; 16 bases match TRBD2. CDR3 size: 20 residues. Germline values: CDR1 MDHEN, CDR2 SYDVKM. With 6 bases clipped from V and 1 base from J, the junction kept 15 bases outside the gene matches. CDR3 loop: CASRAPGTSGRAATSYEQYF. CDR3 bases: TGTGCCAGCAGAGCTCCCGGGACTAGCGGGAGGGCCGCCACATCCTACGAGCAGTACTTC.

This chain joins TRBV19 and TRBJ2-3; weak D call: TRBD1 (5 bases). V was clipped by 5 bases and J by 0 bases, with 9 bases between them. CDR1 is LNHDA and CDR2 is SQIVND in the germline V gene (reference sequence). This CDR3 spans 14 amino acids. CDR3 nucleotide sequence: TGTGCCAGTAGTCAGACAGAGAGCACAGATACGCAGTATTTT. Residues: CASSQTESTDTQYF. Based on the CDR3 plus reference TRBV19 and TRBJ2-3, the full variable domain is DGGITQSPKYLFRKEGQNVTLSCEQNLNHDAMYWYRQDPGQGLRLIYYSQIVNDFQKGDIAEGYSVSREKKESFPLTVTSAQKNPTAFYLCASSQTESTDTQYFGPGTRLTVL.

The chain recombines TRBV6-2 or TRBV6-3 with TRBJ1-1; D is possibly TRBD1 (5 bases). The CDR3 is 13 residues long. V was shortened by 7 bases and J by 4 bases, with 13 bases between the two germline ends. Germline V gives CDR1 MNHEY, CDR2 SVGEGT. CDR3 in amino acids: CASIKQAITEAFF. The CDR3 nucleotides read TGTGCCAGCATCAAACAGGCGATCACTGAAGCTTTCTTT.

The chain uses TRBV20-1 and TRBJ1-6; weak D call: TRBD1 (6 bases). CDR1 and CDR2 (germline): DFQATT, SNEGSKA (reference sequence). Trimming removed 4 bases from V and 6 bases from J, with 13 bases in between. This CDR3 region has 14 residues. The CDR3 protein is CSATGGGGNSPLHF. CDR3 coding DNA: TGCAGTGCTACCGGGGGAGGGGGTAATTCACCCCTCCACTTT.

Sample share makes this clonotype large. The chain uses TRBV29-1 and TRBJ2-3; D not certain. This CDR3 contains 11 residues. CDR1 and CDR2 from the germline V gene are SQVTM and ANQGSEA. Trimming left V 8 bases short and J 5 bases short, with 11 bases between. The CDR3 sequence is CSFWGIDTQYF. CDR3 nucleotide sequence: TGCAGCTTCTGGGGAATAGATACGCAGTATTTT.

The chain is built from TRBV28 and TRBJ2-7; 12 nucleotides match TRBD2. With 4 bases clipped from V and 1 base from J, the junction kept 2 bases outside the gene matches. This CDR3 has 15 residues. Germline loops: CDR1 MDHEN, CDR2 SYDVKM. CDR3 region: CASSSGTSGSYEQYF. The CDR3 coding sequence is TGTGCCAGCAGTTCCGGGACTAGCGGGTCCTACGAGCAGTACTTC.

The chain carries TRBV20-1 and TRBJ2-1; D uncertain. The CDR3 is 13 residues long. Germline V gene lookup returns CDR1 DFQATT and CDR2 SNEGSKA (reference sequence). Trimming removed 7 bases at V and 0 bases at J, with 10 bases between. CDR3 DNA sequence: TGCAGTGTGGCGGACCCCTCCTACAATGAGCAGTTCTTC. Amino acid sequence: CSVADPSYNEQFF.

The rearrangement links TRBV6-1 to TRBJ1-5; TRBD1 agrees at 7 bases. This CDR3 contains 16 residues. Germline V gene data show CDR1 as MNHNS and CDR2 as SASEGT. V shed 6 bases, J shed 3 bases, and the junction held 11 bases outside the gene matches. CDR3 region: CASRQNQGGPNQPQHF. In DNA, the CDR3 is TGTGCCAGCAGGCAGAACCAGGGGGGGCCCAATCAGCCCCAGCATTTT.

This clonotype is medium-sized in the sample. The chain employs TRBV6-5 and TRBJ1-6; perhaps TRBD1 as D (6 bases). The CDR3 runs to 14 residues. Germline lookup yields CDR1 MNHEY and CDR2 SVGAGI. V dropped 2 bases and J dropped 6 bases, with 8 bases sitting between them. The CDR3 DNA is TGTGCCAGCAGTTACCAGGACAGTAATTCACCCCTCCACTTT. Its translation: CASSYQDSNSPLHF.

This clonotype is classed as medium-sized. The chain carries TRBV5-6 and TRBJ1-1; 8 bases agree with TRBD1. The CDR3 totals 16 residues. V shed 2 bases and J 5 bases; nucleotides not matched to a gene: 11. Germline V lookup: CDR1 SGHDT, CDR2 YYEEEE. The CDR3 here is CASSFFGTGGRTEAFF. Written as DNA, the CDR3 is TGTGCCAGCAGCTTCTTCGGGACAGGCGGCCGGACTGAAGCTTTCTTT.